This T cell receptor beta chain comes out of a study of CD8+CD57+ T cells in acquired aplastic anemia. Study background: Each DNA sample taken from sorted CD4+ and CD8+ cells came to 3 to 4 ug on average.

The V gene's germline CDR1 is SGHVS and CDR2 FQNEAQ. The CDR3 totals 15 residues. Unmatched junction bases numbered 0, after V lost 0 bases and J lost 4 bases. Turning to this clonotype: Its target is not known.

Genomic DNA acted as the template from which TCR beta VDJ combination and CDR3 sequence profiling were carried out. A single record per CDR3 protein comes from TCRdb applying MiXCR to the reads. The sample includes 200,000 or so distinct CDR3 sequences, roughly 64% of them seen just once. Study outcomes and limitations: The number of CD8+ CDR3 sequences shared by patients and controls was twenty-nine. With respect to CD8+ Simpson's diversity, patients and controls did not differ significantly.

The rearrangement links TRBV7-8 to TRBJ2-3; TRBD2 matches 11 bases. The sequence derives from a human donor with severe aplastic anemia or a healthy control (not recorded which). Sequencing was performed on sorted CD4+, CD8+, or CD8+CD57+ T cells (not recorded which) from PBMCs. The CDR3 here is CASSLASGGADTQYF. CDR3 bases: TGTGCCAGCAGCTTAGCTAGCGGGGGGGCAGATACGCAGTATTTT.